The 8 T cell receptor beta chains in this list originate from one sample, sequenced in a study of Siglec-9 on CD8 T cells in melanoma. Some clones are missing from TCRdb's copy, which holds only in-frame ones; the method was immunoSEQ multiplex PCR. The data hold roughly 1,500 clones, with 55% to 65% observed a single time. The material sequenced was Siglec-9+ CD8+ T cells sorted from blood. Receptor source: a human donor in good health.

This clone is termed large. The chain combines TRBV30 with TRBJ2-2; 7 bases align to TRBD2. J was trimmed by 4 bases and V by 0 bases; bases with no gene match: 5. The CDR3 spans 15 residues. Germline lookup yields CDR1 GTSNPN and CDR2 SVGIG (reference sequence). The CDR3 sequence: CAWSVLAEVTGELFF. CDR3 DNA: TGTGCCTGGAGTGTCCTAGCGGAGGTCACCGGGGAGCTGTTTTTT.

The V gene is TRBV11-3, the J gene TRBJ1-1, with D maybe TRBD1 (5 bases). In germline, CDR1 is SGHNT, CDR2 YENEEA. V shed 5 bases and J shed 2 bases, with 12 bases lying between them. This CDR3 spans 14 amino acids. This CDR3 reads CASSTGGGNTEAFF. CDR3 sequence (DNA): TGTGCCAGCAGCACCGGGGGGGGTAACACTGAAGCTTTCTTT.

The gene calls are TRBV6-4 and TRBJ2-2; TRBD1 or TRBD2 may be the D gene (5 bases each). The CDR3 length is 15 residues. The germline gives CDR1 MRHNA, CDR2 SNTAGT. The V end was cut by 0 bases, the J end by 7 bases, with 12 bases between. The CDR3 DNA follows: TGTGCCAGCAGTGACTCGGAGAGGGGAGTCGGGGAGCTGTTTTTT. This encodes CASSDSERGVGELFF.

V and J are TRBV11-1 and TRBJ2-3; D gene unclear. The V gene's germline CDR1 is SGHAT and CDR2 FQDESV (reference sequence). This CDR3 contains 14 residues. Trimming left V 5 bases short and J 1 base short, with 10 bases between. In DNA, the CDR3 is TGTGCCAGCAGCCTATCCGAAGGCACAGATACGCAGTATTTT. Translated: CASSLSEGTDTQYF.

On this clone: One base away lies a much larger clone, so this may be a sequencing read error. The same CDR3 can be traced to other DNA sequences in this sample. This chain connects TRBV5-1 to TRBJ2-7; 7 nucleotides match TRBD2. This CDR3 is 17 amino acids long. The V gene end was trimmed by 4 bases and the J gene end by 6 bases; junction bases not matched to a gene: 19. Germline V lookup: CDR1 SGHRS, CDR2 YFSETQ. CDR3 DNA: TGCGCCAGCAGCCCGCGGCCCACGGGGGGATCAGCCGGCGAGCAGTACTTC. Translating it yields CASSPRPTGGSAGEQYF.

This clone has more than one count but fewer than ten. This chain joins TRBV6-1 and TRBJ2-3, with TRBD2 matching over 7 bases. Trimming cost V 0 bases and J 2 bases; bases outside gene matches: 2. Per the germline V gene, CDR1 is MNHNS and CDR2 is SASEGT. The CDR3 loop spans 15 amino acids. CDR3 in DNA: TGTGCCAGCAGTGAAGCGGGAGGGCCCACAGATACGCAGTATTTT. Translated: CASSEAGGPTDTQYF.

V and J are TRBV6-4 and TRBJ2-1; 8 nucleotides align to TRBD1. The V segment lost 5 bases and the J segment 9 bases; nucleotides outside the gene matches: 9. This CDR3 contains 14 residues. CDR1 and CDR2 from the germline V gene are MRHNA and SNTAGT. The CDR3 reads CASSTGQGSGEQFF. The CDR3 region has the DNA TGTGCCAGCAGTACAGGACAGGGATCGGGTGAGCAGTTCTTC.

The rearrangement joins TRBV6-4 to TRBJ2-2; 7 bases line up with TRBD2. The CDR3 contains 14 residues. Germline CDR1 and CDR2: MRHNA and SNTAGT. V was clipped by 8 bases and J by 1 base; unmatched bases: 4. The CDR3 DNA sequence: TGTGCCAGCCAGAGCGGGGAGAACACCGGGGAGCTGTTTTTT. Its protein is CASQSGENTGELFF.